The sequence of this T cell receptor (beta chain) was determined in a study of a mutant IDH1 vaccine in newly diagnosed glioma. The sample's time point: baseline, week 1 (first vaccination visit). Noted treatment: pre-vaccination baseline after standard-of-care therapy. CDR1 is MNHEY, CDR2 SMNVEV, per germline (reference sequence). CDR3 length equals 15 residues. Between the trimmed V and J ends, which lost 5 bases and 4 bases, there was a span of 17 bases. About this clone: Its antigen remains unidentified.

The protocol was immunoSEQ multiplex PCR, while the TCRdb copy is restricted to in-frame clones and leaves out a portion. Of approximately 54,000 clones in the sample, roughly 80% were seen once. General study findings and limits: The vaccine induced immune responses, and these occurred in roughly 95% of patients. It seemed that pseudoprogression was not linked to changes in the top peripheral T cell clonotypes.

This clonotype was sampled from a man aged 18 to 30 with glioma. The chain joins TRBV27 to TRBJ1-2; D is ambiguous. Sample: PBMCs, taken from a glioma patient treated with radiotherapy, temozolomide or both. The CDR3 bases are TGTGCCAGCAGTCCCGAGGGATGGAAGAGCTATGGCTACACCTTC. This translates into CASSPEGWKSYGYTF.